This passage covers 6 T cell receptor beta chains from one sample sequenced in a study of metastatic and nonmetastatic thyroid tumors. MiXCR re-clonotyped the PCR reads for TCRdb. The data contain some 19,000 clones, 20% to 30% of them singletons. Among the patients, none had received any treatment before thyroid surgery. What was sequenced was blood. The receptors shown here come from a male donor with papillary thyroid cancer or a benign thyroid nodule (not recorded which). Some clones in this sample may be carry-over from other donors' samples.

The gene calls are TRBV27 and TRBJ1-2; the match to TRBD1 covers 7 bases. The CDR3 has 15 amino acids. The V gene's germline CDR1 is MNHEY and CDR2 SMNVEV (reference sequence). The V gene end was trimmed by 4 bases and the J gene end by 10 bases; junction bases not matched to a gene: 15. The CDR3 nucleotides read TGTGCCAGCAGTTCCTACAGGGGTCGGTTTTCTGTCTACACCTTC. Amino acid sequence: CASSSYRGRFSVYTF.

This chain links TRBV11-2 with TRBJ2-3; D might be TRBD1 (5 bases). This CDR3 contains 14 residues. Deletions cut 0 bases from V and 4 bases from J, with 8 bases between. Germline V CDR1 and CDR2: SGHAT, FQNNGV. The CDR3 reads CASSLDQGADTQYF. The CDR3 DNA is TGTGCCAGCAGCTTAGATCAGGGTGCAGATACGCAGTATTTT.

By share, this clone counts as medium-sized. The chain links TRBV19 to TRBJ2-3, with TRBD2 matching over 10 bases. V shed 3 bases and J 3 bases; nucleotides not matched to a gene: 12. The germline CDR1 and CDR2 sequences are LNHDA and SQIVND (reference sequence). There are 18 residues in the CDR3. This CDR3 is CASSIEAAQAGGTDTQYF. Here the CDR3 DNA reads TGTGCCAGTAGTATTGAGGCCGCCCAAGCGGGAGGGACAGATACGCAGTATTTT. Full variable domain (outside the CDR3, taken from reference TRBV19 and TRBJ2-3): DGGITQSPKYLFRKEGQNVTLSCEQNLNHDAMYWYRQDPGQGLRLIYYSQIVNDFQKGDIAEGYSVSREKKESFPLTVTSAQKNPTAFYLCASSIEAAQAGGTDTQYFGPGTRLTVL.

This clone was picked up a small number of times. The junction does not match germline at one end; this may be a read error. This rearrangement joins TRBV6-2 or TRBV6-3 to TRBJ2-7, with D unresolved. CDR1 is MNHEY, CDR2 SVGEGT, per germline. There are 13 residues in the CDR3. CDR3: CASSSTSKGHTDF. Written as DNA, the CDR3 is TGTGCCAGCAGTTCAACTTCAAAGGGTCACACGGACTTC.

This rearrangement joins TRBV7-3 to TRBJ2-3, with D possibly TRBD1 on 5 matching bases. Germline V gene lookup returns CDR1 SGHTA and CDR2 FQGTGA. Trimming took off 8 bases at V and 4 bases at J, with 19 bases between the two ends. CDR3 size: 15 residues. This CDR3 is CASSVAGSVSDTQYF. The CDR3 DNA sequence: TGTGCCAGCTCCGTGGCAGGGTCGGTATCAGATACGCAGTATTTT.

About this clone itself: One end of the junction fails to match germline, which may point to a read error. CDR3 sequence: CASTLSNTGELFF. CDR3 sequence (DNA): TGTGCCAGCACTTTATCGAACACCGGGGAGCTGTTTTTT. The chain carries TRBV12-3 or TRBV12-4 and TRBJ2-2, with D unclear. The CDR3 sequence is 13 residues long.